The rows below give T cell receptor beta chains drawn from one sample of a study of shared clonotypes between healthy human individuals. TCRdb keeps only in-frame clones here, not all; method: immunoSEQ multiplex PCR. The table lists about 980,000 clones, 76% of them singletons, with nearly 1.5% in the top ten. Input material: memory CD4+ T cells sorted from blood. All receptors come from a man between 18 and 35 years old in good health. Each CDR3 is given with its conserved first and last residue. D genes are given only for firm matches. Expanded clones get a size class; other rows say once, few or many, or leave the size out.

cdr3_length d_call j_call v_call clone_size cdr3_aa cdr3_nt
13 NA TRBJ2-7 TRBV4-2 NA CASSGRYPYEQYF TGTGCCAGCAGCGGACGATACCCCTACGAGCAGTACTTC
15 NA TRBJ1-5 TRBV21-1 NA CASSNSELSNQPQHF TGTGCCAGCAGCAACTCCGAACTAAGCAATCAGCCCCAGCATTTT
12 NA TRBJ2-1 TRBV7-9 NA CASSLAVGEQFF TGTGCCAGCAGCTTAGCTGTCGGTGAGCAGTTCTTC
15 NA TRBJ1-2 TRBV2 NA CASSVNLGGTYGYTF TGTGCCAGCAGTGTAAATTTGGGAGGGACCTATGGCTACACCTTC
15 NA TRBJ1-6 TRBV7-2 NA CASSSSGGSHSPLHF TGTGCCAGCAGCTCCTCGGGAGGATCCCATTCACCCCTCCACTTT
14 NA TRBJ1-1 TRBV10-2 NA CASSESGGSTEAFF TGCGCCAGCAGTGAGTCAGGGGGAAGCACTGAAGCTTTCTTT
17 NA TRBJ1-2 TRBV7-2 NA CASSLYPAGQWVYGYTF TGTGCCAGCAGCTTATACCCCGCCGGCCAGTGGGTCTATGGCTACACCTTC
14 NA TRBJ2-4 TRBV2 NA CASSAERAGTIQYF TGTGCCAGCAGTGCTGAGCGGGCGGGGACCATTCAGTACTTC
17 TRBD1 TRBJ2-5 TRBV25-1 NA CASSGQRTGGAGETQYF TGTGCCAGCAGTGGACAACGGACAGGGGGCGCGGGGGAGACCCAGTACTTC
13 NA TRBJ2-1 TRBV5-5 NA CASSNGLASEQFF TGTGCCAGCAGCAACGGACTTGCCAGTGAGCAGTTCTTC
16 NA TRBJ1-1 TRBV5-1 NA CASSLVIWAEGTEAFF TGCGCCAGCAGCTTGGTAATTTGGGCCGAGGGCACTGAAGCTTTCTTT
13 TRBD2 TRBJ2-5 TRBV29-1 NA CSAEPSGTETQYF TGCAGCGCCGAGCCTAGCGGGACAGAGACCCAGTACTTC
14 NA TRBJ1-1 TRBV7-9 NA CASSRFREGTEAFF TGTGCCAGCAGCCGTTTTAGGGAAGGCACTGAAGCTTTCTTT
15 TRBD1 TRBJ2-7 TRBV15 NA CATSRGTGKENEQYF TGTGCCACCAGCAGAGGGACAGGGAAGGAAAACGAGCAGTACTTC
19 NA TRBJ2-7 TRBV21-1 NA CASSKALGTGGPTLYEQYF TGTGCCAGCAGCAAAGCGCTTGGAACAGGGGGCCCAACCCTTTACGAGCAGTACTTC
16 TRBD2 TRBJ2-1 TRBV27 NA CASSLSPGLANNEQFF TGTGCCAGCAGTTTAAGTCCGGGACTAGCCAACAATGAGCAGTTCTTC
15 NA TRBJ1-4 TRBV28 NA CASSVTGRGNEKLFF TGTGCCAGCAGCGTAACCGGGAGGGGTAATGAAAAACTGTTTTTT
16 NA TRBJ2-7 TRBV19 few CASSIVSAGQGYEQYF TGTGCCAGTAGTATCGTTTCGGCAGGGCAGGGATACGAGCAGTACTTC
14 NA TRBJ1-1 TRBV10-2 NA CASSETRGNTEAFF TGCGCCAGCAGTGAGACCAGGGGCAACACTGAAGCTTTCTTT
15 TRBD1 TRBJ2-7 TRBV11-2 NA CASSPPTGGRHEQYF TGTGCCAGCAGCCCCCCGACAGGGGGCCGGCATGAGCAGTACTTC
12 NA TRBJ1-6 TRBV11-2 NA CASSLAVGPLHF TGTGCCAGCAGCTTAGCGGTGGGACCCCTCCACTTT
16 TRBD2 TRBJ2-3 TRBV5-1 NA CASSTGAGVSTDTQYF TGCGCCAGCAGCACCGGAGCGGGGGTTAGCACAGATACGCAGTATTTT
15 NA TRBJ1-4 TRBV10-3 NA CAISEAAATNEKLFF TGTGCCATCAGTGAGGCTGCCGCAACTAATGAAAAACTGTTTTTT
17 TRBD2 TRBJ2-1 TRBV7-8 NA CASSLGTTSGAYNEQFF TGTGCCAGCAGCTTAGGCACGACTAGCGGCGCCTACAATGAGCAGTTCTTC
18 TRBD1 TRBJ2-3 TRBV14 few CASSQLPGQGISTDTQYF TGTGCCAGCAGCCAACTACCGGGACAGGGGATAAGCACAGATACGCAGTATTTT
14 TRBD2 TRBJ2-3 TRBV7-3 NA CASSNGLAADTQYF TGTGCCAGCAGCAATGGACTAGCGGCAGATACGCAGTATTTT
15 TRBD1 TRBJ2-1 TRBV4-1 NA CASRQPGQGYNEQFF TGCGCCAGCAGACAACCGGGACAGGGGTACAATGAGCAGTTCTTC
18 TRBD2 TRBJ2-2 TRBV5-1 NA CASSPRTSGGASTGELFF TGCGCCAGCAGCCCGAGGACTAGCGGGGGGGCCAGTACCGGGGAGCTGTTTTTT
20 NA TRBJ2-1 TRBV28 few CASSPRQGAGAGATYNEQFF TGTGCCAGCAGCCCCCGGCAGGGGGCGGGAGCGGGGGCTACCTACAATGAGCAGTTCTTC
17 TRBD1 TRBJ1-2 TRBV5-1 NA CASSPGGTGIKGYGYTF TGCGCCAGCAGCCCGGGCGGGACAGGGATTAAGGGCTATGGCTACACCTTC
15 TRBD1 TRBJ2-7 TRBV10-1 NA CATPDRGQDPYEQYF TGCGCCACCCCAGACAGGGGGCAAGATCCCTACGAGCAGTACTTC
13 NA TRBJ1-1 TRBV5-4 NA CASSLAWDTEAFF TGTGCCAGCAGCTTGGCTTGGGACACTGAAGCTTTCTTT
15 TRBD1 TRBJ1-5 TRBV6-6 once CASSQNRDRDQPQHF TGTGCCAGCTCCCAGAACCGGGACAGGGATCAGCCCCAGCATTTT
15 NA TRBJ2-7 TRBV5-6 NA CASSHRAGSSYEQYF TGTGCCAGCAGCCACAGGGCAGGGAGCTCCTACGAGCAGTACTTC
14 NA TRBJ1-1 TRBV28 NA CASSFTGGARGAFF TGTGCCAGCAGTTTTACCGGAGGGGCGAGGGGAGCTTTCTTT
13 TRBD1 TRBJ1-5 TRBV2 NA CASRGQGLQPQHF TGTGCCAGCAGGGGACAGGGACTTCAGCCCCAGCATTTT